This T cell receptor beta chain was obtained from a study of shared clonotypes between healthy human individuals. Findings and limits, study-wide: Sequencing depth was expected to affect clonotype sharing among donors.

Germline V lookup: CDR1 SGHTA, CDR2 FQGNSA. Trimming pared 5 bases from V and 2 bases from J, leaving 9 bases between. This CDR3 has 13 residues. Concerning this clone: Its antigen is unidentified.

TCRdb's copy holds only in-frame clones and misses some; the assay was immunoSEQ multiplex PCR. Counted here are around 1,100,000 clones, 77% occurring once; the ten biggest clones make up 0.89%. This sequence was found in a man between 18 and 29 years old in good health. Some clones in this sample may be carry-over from other donors' samples. The chain employs TRBV7-2 and TRBJ1-1, with D possibly TRBD1 on 5 matching bases. The specimen sequenced was memory CD4+ T cells from PBMCs. The subset was: CD45RA-negative fraction. DNA of the CDR3: TGTGCCAGCAGCCCGGGACCTAACACTGAAGCTTTCTTT. This encodes CASSPGPNTEAFF. Using reference TRBV7-2 and TRBJ1-1 for the parts outside the CDR3, the full variable domain is GAGVSQSPSNKVTEKGKDVELRCDPISGHTALYWYRQSLGQGLEFLIYFQGNSAPDKSGLPSDRFSAERTGGSVSTLTIQRTQQEDSAVYLCASSPGPNTEAFFGQGTRLTVV.